Listed below are T cell receptor beta chains from one sample, sequenced in a study of blood T cell repertoires in COVID-19. Measured with immunoSEQ multiplex PCR; TCRdb has only the in-frame clones, and not every one. The sample contains fewer than 250,000 clones, around 82% of which appear only once. The sequencing sample was made of peripheral blood. The receptor set was obtained from a man aged 45-65 years with active or convalescent COVID-19. CDR3s include the opening cysteine and the closing phenylalanine or tryptophan. D genes are given only for firm matches. The listing skips clone size in some rows; elsewhere it reads once, few, many or a size class.

size: few; V: TRBV7-8; J: TRBJ2-1; D: .; CDR3: CASSLLASSSYNEQFF; DNA: TGTGCCAGCAGCTTACTAGCGTCTAGCTCCTACAATGAGCAGTTCTTC
size: .; V: TRBV19; J: TRBJ1-2; D: TRBD1; CDR3: CASSRTGGYGYTF; DNA: TGTGCCAGTAGCCGGACAGGAGGCTATGGCTACACCTTC
size: few; V: TRBV6-1; J: TRBJ2-7; D: TRBD1; CDR3: CASSEGDRGHEQYF; DNA: TGTGCCAGCAGTGAAGGGGACAGGGGCCACGAGCAGTACTTC
size: .; V: TRBV13; J: TRBJ1-1; D: .; CDR3: CASSGRGLNTEAFF; DNA: TGTGCCAGCAGCGGGAGAGGGTTGAACACTGAAGCTTTCTTT
size: .; V: TRBV3-1/TRBV3-2; J: TRBJ2-2; D: TRBD2; CDR3: CASSPWTSGKSSGELFF; DNA: TGTGCCAGCAGCCCTTGGACTAGCGGGAAATCTAGCGGGGAGCTGTTTTTT
size: .; V: TRBV5-1; J: TRBJ2-5; D: TRBD2; CDR3: CASSVLSGGLQETQYF; DNA: TGCGCCAGCAGCGTCCTTAGCGGGGGGCTCCAAGAGACCCAGTACTTC
size: .; V: TRBV15; J: TRBJ2-1; D: .; CDR3: CATSRSLRGDEQFF; DNA: TGTGCCACCAGCAGAAGTCTCCGAGGTGATGAGCAGTTCTTC
size: .; V: TRBV18; J: TRBJ1-2; D: .; CDR3: CASSPDSDSGYTF; DNA: TGTGCCAGCTCACCGGACAGTGACTCTGGCTACACCTTC
size: .; V: TRBV2; J: TRBJ1-2; D: TRBD1; CDR3: CASSPETGDGYTF; DNA: TGTGCCAGCAGTCCGGAAACAGGGGATGGCTACACCTTC
size: .; V: TRBV7-2; J: TRBJ2-3; D: TRBD2; CDR3: CASSLDWPSGSTDTQYF; DNA: TGTGCCAGCAGCTTAGATTGGCCTAGCGGGAGCACAGATACGCAGTATTTT
size: .; V: TRBV30; J: TRBJ1-4; D: .; CDR3: CAWSVQGNEKLFF; DNA: TGTGCCTGGAGTGTACAGGGTAATGAAAAACTGTTTTTT
size: .; V: TRBV7-6; J: TRBJ1-2; D: .; CDR3: CASSPSQAYGYTF; DNA: TGTGCCAGCAGCCCTAGCCAGGCCTATGGCTACACCTTC
size: few; V: TRBV5-1; J: TRBJ1-1; D: TRBD1; CDR3: CASSSGQMNTEAFF; DNA: TGCGCCAGCAGCTCGGGACAGATGAACACTGAAGCTTTCTTT
size: .; V: TRBV2; J: TRBJ1-5; D: .; CDR3: CASSQGYSNQPQHF; DNA: TGTGCCAGCAGTCAGGGATATAGCAATCAGCCCCAGCATTTT
size: .; V: TRBV5-1; J: TRBJ1-5; D: TRBD1; CDR3: CASSSGQGMGNQPQHF; DNA: TGCGCCAGCAGCTCAGGACAGGGTATGGGCAATCAGCCCCAGCATTTT
size: .; V: TRBV28; J: TRBJ1-2; D: TRBD1; CDR3: CASSPQGQRSYGYTF; DNA: TGTGCCAGCAGTCCCCAGGGACAGCGGTCCTATGGCTACACCTTC
size: .; V: TRBV7-2; J: TRBJ2-3; D: TRBD2; CDR3: CASSSGPAAGGQGTQYF; DNA: TGTGCCAGCAGTTCAGGACCAGCAGCGGGGGGGCAGGGTACGCAGTATTTT
size: .; V: TRBV19; J: TRBJ2-7; D: TRBD2; CDR3: CASSIGVAGTYEQYF; DNA: TGTGCCAGTAGTATCGGGGTAGCGGGAACCTACGAGCAGTACTTC
size: .; V: TRBV5-1; J: TRBJ1-2; D: .; CDR3: CASSFVIDYGYTF; DNA: TGCGCCAGCAGCTTTGTTATCGACTATGGCTACACCTTC
size: .; V: TRBV30; J: TRBJ1-2; D: .; CDR3: CAWSGTPQGSLGGYTF; DNA: TGTGCCTGGAGTGGTACCCCTCAGGGGTCGCTTGGGGGCTACACCTTC
size: .; V: TRBV5-4; J: TRBJ1-2; D: TRBD1; CDR3: CASSLGGTGGAEIGYTF; DNA: TGTGCCAGCAGCTTGGGGGGAACAGGGGGCGCGGAGATTGGCTACACCTTC
size: .; V: TRBV4-2; J: TRBJ1-1; D: TRBD1; CDR3: CASSQVTGQGSEAFF; DNA: TGTGCCAGCAGCCAAGTAACCGGACAGGGCTCTGAAGCTTTCTTT
size: .; V: TRBV4-1; J: TRBJ2-7; D: TRBD2; CDR3: CASSQGGGRDYEQYF; DNA: TGCGCCAGCAGCCAAGGGGGCGGGAGAGACTACGAGCAGTACTTC
size: .; V: TRBV7-2; J: TRBJ1-2; D: TRBD1; CDR3: CASTNQAGGGYTF; DNA: TGTGCCAGCACCAACCAGGCAGGGGGTGGCTACACCTTC
size: .; V: TRBV28; J: TRBJ2-3; D: TRBD2; CDR3: CASSLTTSGATDTQYF; DNA: TGTGCCAGCAGTCTAACAACTAGCGGGGCCACAGATACGCAGTATTTT
size: .; V: TRBV7-2; J: TRBJ2-1; D: TRBD1; CDR3: CASRVGQAYNEQFF; DNA: TGTGCCAGCAGGGTGGGACAGGCGTACAATGAGCAGTTCTTC
size: .; V: TRBV11-3; J: TRBJ2-1; D: TRBD2; CDR3: CASSFRGLAGVNEQFF; DNA: TGTGCCAGCAGCTTTCGTGGACTAGCGGGAGTCAATGAGCAGTTCTTC
size: .; V: TRBV3-1/TRBV3-2; J: TRBJ2-1; D: TRBD1; CDR3: CASSHPSPTGSYNEQFF; DNA: TGTGCCAGCAGCCACCCTTCCCCGACAGGGTCCTACAATGAGCAGTTCTTC
size: .; V: TRBV6-5; J: TRBJ2-5; D: TRBD2; CDR3: CASRSSGGAKTQYF; DNA: TGTGCCAGCAGGTCCAGCGGGGGGGCGAAGACCCAGTACTTC
size: .; V: TRBV11-2; J: TRBJ2-5; D: .; CDR3: CASSLDQDLGTQYF; DNA: TGTGCCAGCAGCTTAGATCAAGACCTAGGGACCCAGTACTTC
size: .; V: TRBV23-1; J: TRBJ2-3; D: TRBD1; CDR3: CASSHLTGYTDTQYF; DNA: TGCGCCAGCAGTCATTTGACAGGGTACACAGATACGCAGTATTTT
size: .; V: TRBV3-1/TRBV3-2; J: TRBJ2-1; D: TRBD2; CDR3: CASSQGLASAGQFF; DNA: TGTGCCAGCAGCCAAGGACTAGCTTCCGCTGGGCAGTTCTTC
size: .; V: TRBV18; J: TRBJ2-2; D: .; CDR3: CASSPAGPGGELFF; DNA: TGTGCCAGCTCCCCGGCAGGGCCGGGCGGGGAGCTGTTTTTT
size: .; V: TRBV30; J: TRBJ1-3; D: TRBD1; CDR3: CAWNRDRVANSGNTIYF; DNA: TGTGCCTGGAACAGGGACAGGGTAGCCAACTCTGGAAACACCATATATTTT
size: many; V: TRBV25-1; J: TRBJ2-5; D: .; CDR3: CASSEPGAQETQYF; DNA: TGTGCCAGCAGTGAACCCGGTGCCCAAGAGACCCAGTACTTC
size: .; V: TRBV11-2; J: TRBJ2-3; D: .; CDR3: CASSFSGGHRTDTQYF; DNA: TGTGCCAGCAGCTTCTCCGGCGGACATCGCACAGATACGCAGTATTTT
size: once; V: TRBV5-8; J: TRBJ1-6; D: .; CDR3: CASSLRDTISYNSPLHF; DNA: TGTGCCAGCAGCTTGCGAGACACAATCTCCTATAATTCACCCCTCCACTTT
size: once; V: TRBV7-8; J: TRBJ2-4; D: TRBD1; CDR3: CASSLTSSRGLGAKNIQYF; DNA: TGTGCCAGCAGCTTAACCAGCTCCAGGGGGCTAGGAGCCAAAAACATTCAGTACTTC
size: .; V: TRBV27; J: TRBJ1-6; D: .; CDR3: CASSFGYDSPLHF; DNA: TGTGCCAGCAGTTTCGGTTATGATTCACCCCTCCACTTT
size: .; V: TRBV10-3; J: TRBJ2-6; D: TRBD1; CDR3: CAVTPGQGARGANVLTF; DNA: TGTGCCGTGACGCCGGGACAGGGGGCGCGTGGGGCCAACGTCCTGACTTTC
size: .; V: TRBV5-6; J: TRBJ1-6; D: .; CDR3: CASSLAGNSPLHF; DNA: TGTGCCAGCAGCTTGGCGGGGAATTCACCCCTCCACTTT
size: few; V: TRBV19; J: TRBJ1-2; D: TRBD1; CDR3: CASSAQGARGYTF; DNA: TGTGCCAGTAGTGCGCAGGGGGCGAGGGGCTACACCTTC
size: once; V: TRBV5-5; J: TRBJ1-3; D: .; CDR3: CASSLEQTSGNTIYF; DNA: TGTGCCAGCAGCTTGGAACAGACCTCTGGAAACACCATATATTTT
size: .; V: TRBV20-1; J: TRBJ1-1; D: .; CDR3: CSAGENTEAFF; DNA: TGCAGTGCCGGGGAGAACACTGAAGCTTTCTTT
size: once; V: TRBV9; J: TRBJ2-5; D: .; CDR3: CASSVGVGGGYQETQYF; DNA: TGTGCCAGCAGCGTAGGGGTCGGCGGAGGGTACCAAGAGACCCAGTACTTC
size: .; V: TRBV19; J: TRBJ1-5; D: .; CDR3: CASSIGGRQTNQPQHF; DNA: TGTGCCAGTAGTATAGGGGGCCGACAGACCAATCAGCCCCAGCATTTT
size: few; V: TRBV7-8; J: TRBJ1-5; D: TRBD1; CDR3: CASSLEQGGSNQPQHF; DNA: TGTGCCAGCAGCTTAGAACAGGGGGGTAGCAATCAGCCCCAGCATTTT
size: once; V: TRBV18; J: TRBJ2-6; D: .; CDR3: CASSPAQAGANVLTF; DNA: TGTGCCAGCTCACCTGCTCAGGCTGGGGCCAACGTCCTGACTTTC